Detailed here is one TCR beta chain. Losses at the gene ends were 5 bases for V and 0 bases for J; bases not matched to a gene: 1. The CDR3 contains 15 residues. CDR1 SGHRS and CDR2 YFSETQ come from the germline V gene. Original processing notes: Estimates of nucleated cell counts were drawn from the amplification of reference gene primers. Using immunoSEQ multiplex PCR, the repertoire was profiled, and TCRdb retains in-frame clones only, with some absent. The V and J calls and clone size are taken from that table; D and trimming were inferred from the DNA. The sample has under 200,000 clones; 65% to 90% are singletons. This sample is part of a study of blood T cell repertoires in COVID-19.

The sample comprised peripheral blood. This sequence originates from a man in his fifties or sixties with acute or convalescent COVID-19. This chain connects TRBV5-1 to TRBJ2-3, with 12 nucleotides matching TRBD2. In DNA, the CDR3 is TGCGCCAGCAGTGGGACTAGCGGGAGCACAGATACGCAGTATTTT. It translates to CASSGTSGSTDTQYF.